The clone carrying this TCR beta chain was observed a handful of times. As yet, its antigen is unknown. With a much larger clone just one base away, this may be a read error. TCR beta libraries were built with iRepertoire HTBI primers and Arm-PCR of CDR3 regions. A single record per CDR3 protein comes from TCRdb applying MiXCR to the multiplex PCR reads. The data show around 460,000 distinct CDR3 sequences, about 15% seen once. This sample stems from a study of regulatory T cells in long-lasting Graves disease. Study-level information: Patients newly diagnosed with Graves' had been on antithyroid drugs for under 3 months. The study's findings and limits: Persistent disease favored TRBV28, TRBJ1-2 and TRBJ2-5.

This sample's time point: newly diagnosed GD, antithyroid drugs for less than 3 months. The TCR library used RNA extracted from PBMCs. Germline CDR1 is DFQATT and CDR2 is SNEGSKA (reference sequence). This CDR3 comprises 11 residues. The germline V and J ends were trimmed by 6 bases and 1 base, with 6 bases remaining between them. These data were also reused for a study on T cells in Graves' hyperthyroidism and ophthalmopathy. Per that study: Those with hyperthyroidism were 18 to 65 years old, newly diagnosed, and ill for under 2 months. The HTBI primer set drove a first-round RT-PCR of the TCR CDR3.

This sequence joins TRBV20-1 and TRBJ1-1; D gene unclear. The sample consisted of peripheral blood mononuclear cells (PBMCs), taken at new diagnosis, from a patient treated with antithyroid drugs. The receptor was isolated from a woman in her fifties or sixties with Graves disease. DNA for the CDR3: TGCAGTGCGTTACGGAACACTGAAGCTTTCTTT. As protein: CSALRNTEAFF.